These T cell receptor beta chains were read from a single sample in a study of technical replicates of blood from a few donors. Profiled with immunoSEQ multiplex PCR; TCRdb holds only in-frame clones, not every one. The table lists over 50,000 clones, around 85% of them singletons, with about 5% in the top ten. Sequenced input: PBMCs. The source of these receptors is a human donor in good health. Some clones in this sample may be carry-over from other donors' samples. Each CDR3 is given with its conserved first and last residue. The order of the fields is CDR3 protein, CDR3 DNA, clone size, V gene, D gene, J gene. D genes are given only for firm matches. Clone size is given for some rows only: seen once, a few or many times, or a class if the clone is expanded.

CDR3: CSVGGPSSYNEQFF; DNA: TGCAGCGTTGGGGGGCCTAGCTCCTACAATGAGCAGTTCTTC; size: -; V: TRBV29-1; D: -; J: TRBJ2-1
CDR3: CASSVEGSGNTIYF; DNA: TGTGCCAGCAGCGTTGAGGGTTCTGGAAACACCATATATTTT; size: -; V: TRBV2; D: -; J: TRBJ1-3
CDR3: CASSTGEFYEQYF; DNA: TGTGCCAGCTCGACAGGGGAATTCTACGAGCAGTACTTC; size: -; V: TRBV6-6; D: TRBD1; J: TRBJ2-7
CDR3: CASSLASQARYEQYF; DNA: TGTGCCAGCAGCTTGGCCAGCCAGGCACGCTACGAGCAGTACTTC; size: few; V: TRBV5-4; D: -; J: TRBJ2-7
CDR3: CASSQDQATVSYNEQFF; DNA: TGCGCCAGCAGCCAAGATCAGGCGACAGTCTCCTACAATGAGCAGTTCTTC; size: few; V: TRBV4-3; D: -; J: TRBJ2-1
CDR3: CASSLDTAPYNEQFF; DNA: TGTGCCAGCAGCCTAGATACCGCGCCATACAATGAGCAGTTCTTC; size: -; V: TRBV5-6; D: -; J: TRBJ2-1
CDR3: CASSLEYPGSTQYF; DNA: TGTGCCAGCAGCTTGGAGTACCCGGGGTCGACCCAGTACTTC; size: once; V: TRBV5-6; D: -; J: TRBJ2-5
CDR3: CASRQGAGQPQHF; DNA: TGTGCCAGCAGACAGGGGGCAGGACAGCCCCAGCATTTT; size: -; V: TRBV6-6; D: TRBD1; J: TRBJ1-5
CDR3: CASSLAQGRGNEQYF; DNA: TGTGCCAGCAGCTTGGCACAGGGAAGGGGCAACGAGCAGTACTTC; size: -; V: TRBV5-6; D: -; J: TRBJ2-7
CDR3: CASSRGWDTQETQYF; DNA: TGTGCCAGCAGCCGAGGGTGGGACACCCAAGAGACCCAGTACTTC; size: -; V: TRBV11-3; D: -; J: TRBJ2-5
CDR3: CASSLTGVGTGELFF; DNA: TGTGCCAGCAGCTTAACGGGAGTAGGAACCGGGGAGCTGTTTTTT; size: -; V: TRBV11-2; D: -; J: TRBJ2-2
CDR3: CASSDSSGRAYNEQFF; DNA: TGTGCCAGCAGTGACTCTAGCGGGAGGGCCTACAATGAGCAGTTCTTC; size: -; V: TRBV6-4; D: TRBD2; J: TRBJ2-1
CDR3: CASSSRTGRSYNSPLHF; DNA: TGTGCCAGCAGCTCGAGGACAGGGCGCTCCTATAATTCACCCCTCCACTTT; size: -; V: TRBV7-2; D: TRBD1; J: TRBJ1-6
CDR3: CASSSLAGARDTQYF; DNA: TGTGCCAGCAGCTCTTTAGCGGGAGCGAGAGATACGCAGTATTTT; size: -; V: TRBV7-2; D: TRBD2; J: TRBJ2-3
CDR3: CASSLEGRTNYGYTF; DNA: TGTGCCAGCAGCTTGGAGGGAAGGACTAACTATGGCTACACCTTC; size: once; V: TRBV7-2; D: -; J: TRBJ1-2
CDR3: CASSHDGRTGGYTGELFF; DNA: TGCGCCAGCAGCCATGATGGACGGACAGGGGGGTACACCGGGGAGCTGTTTTTT; size: -; V: TRBV4-1; D: TRBD1; J: TRBJ2-2
CDR3: CASSWQRYEQYF; DNA: TGTGCCAGCAGCTGGCAGCGCTACGAGCAGTACTTC; size: -; V: TRBV7-2; D: -; J: TRBJ2-7
CDR3: CASSLAGQPQHF; DNA: TGTGCCAGCAGCTTGGCGGGTCAGCCCCAGCATTTT; size: -; V: TRBV5-5; D: -; J: TRBJ1-5
CDR3: CASSGGLAGVISSYNEQFF; DNA: TGTGCCAGCAGTGGGGGACTAGCGGGAGTAATAAGCTCCTACAATGAGCAGTTCTTC; size: -; V: TRBV6-1; D: TRBD2; J: TRBJ2-1
CDR3: CASSLELAGFGEQYF; DNA: TGTGCCAGCAGCTTAGAGCTAGCGGGGTTTGGCGAGCAGTACTTC; size: -; V: TRBV7-2; D: TRBD2; J: TRBJ2-7
CDR3: CASSLYGGRGETQYF; DNA: TGCGCCAGCAGCCTGTACGGCGGGCGAGGGGAGACCCAGTACTTC; size: -; V: TRBV4-3; D: -; J: TRBJ2-5
CDR3: CASSSTGVNEQFF; DNA: TGTGCCAGCAGCTCAACAGGGGTTAATGAGCAGTTCTTC; size: -; V: TRBV7-9; D: TRBD1; J: TRBJ2-1
CDR3: CASSHTDRGRGANVLTF; DNA: TGCGCCAGCAGCCATACGGACAGGGGGCGAGGGGCCAACGTCCTGACTTTC; size: -; V: TRBV5-1; D: TRBD1; J: TRBJ2-6
CDR3: CASSPLAGEDEQYF; DNA: TGTGCCAGCAGCCCCCTCGCGGGAGAGGACGAGCAGTACTTC; size: -; V: TRBV11-3; D: TRBD2; J: TRBJ2-7
CDR3: CASSDGQGVYGYTF; DNA: TGTGCCAGCAGCGACGGACAGGGGGTCTATGGCTACACCTTC; size: few; V: TRBV5-4; D: TRBD1; J: TRBJ1-2
CDR3: CASSLSPGTIYEQYF; DNA: TGTGCCAGCAGCCTCTCACCCGGGACAATCTACGAGCAGTACTTC; size: -; V: TRBV7-2; D: -; J: TRBJ2-7
CDR3: CASSGTTATNEKLFF; DNA: TGTGCCAGCAGTGGTACGACAGCAACTAATGAAAAACTGTTTTTT; size: -; V: TRBV25-1; D: -; J: TRBJ1-4
CDR3: CATRAGQGYEQYF; DNA: TGTGCCACCAGAGCGGGACAGGGTTACGAGCAGTACTTC; size: -; V: TRBV6-1; D: TRBD1; J: TRBJ2-7
CDR3: CASRSNREWEPQHF; DNA: TGTGCCAGCAGAAGTAACAGAGAATGGGAGCCCCAGCATTTT; size: -; V: TRBV6-5; D: -; J: TRBJ1-5
CDR3: CASSQPGGRNTGELFF; DNA: TGTGCCAGCAGCCAACCGGGCGGGAGGAACACCGGGGAGCTGTTTTTT; size: -; V: TRBV4-2; D: TRBD2; J: TRBJ2-2
CDR3: CASSLASGRGKDTQYF; DNA: TGTGCCAGCAGCTTGGCTAGCGGGAGAGGGAAAGATACGCAGTATTTT; size: -; V: TRBV5-6; D: TRBD2; J: TRBJ2-3
CDR3: CASSLEAGDYGYTF; DNA: TGTGCCAGCAGCTTGGAGGCAGGTGACTATGGCTACACCTTC; size: -; V: TRBV5-5; D: -; J: TRBJ1-2
CDR3: CASSKTVAYGYTF; DNA: TGTGCCAGCAGCAAGACTGTGGCCTATGGCTACACCTTC; size: -; V: TRBV6-5; D: -; J: TRBJ1-2
CDR3: CASSRGLHQPQHF; DNA: TGTGCCAGCAGCCGCGGTCTGCATCAGCCCCAGCATTTT; size: -; V: TRBV5-5; D: -; J: TRBJ1-5
CDR3: CASSRRQVAQETQYF; DNA: TGTGCCAGCAGCCGACGGCAGGTTGCCCAAGAGACCCAGTACTTC; size: -; V: TRBV4-2; D: -; J: TRBJ2-5
CDR3: CASSGIFGNQPQHF; DNA: TGTGCCAGCAGCGGGATCTTTGGGAATCAGCCCCAGCATTTT; size: -; V: TRBV6-5; D: -; J: TRBJ1-5
CDR3: CASSLEGRVGNTIYF; DNA: TGTGCCAGCAGCTTGGAAGGGCGGGTTGGAAACACCATATATTTT; size: once; V: TRBV5-6; D: -; J: TRBJ1-3
CDR3: CASSLPGLAGTYEQYF; DNA: TGTGCCAGCAGCTTACCGGGACTAGCGGGCACCTACGAGCAGTACTTC; size: -; V: TRBV7-9; D: TRBD2; J: TRBJ2-7
CDR3: CASSGGYRLGDF; DNA: TGTGCCAGCAGTGGAGGGTATCGACTCGGGGACTTC; size: -; V: TRBV6-1; D: -; J: TRBJ2-7
CDR3: CAISGLAGNEQFF; DNA: TGTGCCATCAGTGGACTAGCGGGCAATGAGCAGTTCTTC; size: -; V: TRBV10-3; D: TRBD2; J: TRBJ2-1
CDR3: CASSSPRGSGGTLRDTGELFF; DNA: TGTGCCAGCAGTTCCCCGAGAGGTAGCGGGGGGACTCTCCGGGACACCGGGGAGCTGTTTTTT; size: -; V: TRBV6-7; D: TRBD2; J: TRBJ2-2
CDR3: CASSSGTGRYNEQFF; DNA: TGTGCCAGCAGTTCCGGGACAGGAAGGTACAATGAGCAGTTCTTC; size: -; V: TRBV25-1; D: TRBD1; J: TRBJ2-1
CDR3: CASTNARREETQYF; DNA: TGTGCCAGCACTAACGCGCGGAGGGAAGAGACCCAGTACTTC; size: -; V: TRBV7-2; D: -; J: TRBJ2-5
CDR3: CASSARGTGTDTQYF; DNA: TGTGCCAGCAGCGCCCGCGGGACTGGCACAGATACGCAGTATTTT; size: -; V: TRBV7-3; D: -; J: TRBJ2-3
CDR3: CASRKGADTEAFF; DNA: TGTGCCAGCAGGAAGGGGGCGGACACTGAAGCTTTCTTT; size: few; V: TRBV25-1; D: TRBD1; J: TRBJ1-1
CDR3: CAISNPLAGVNNEQFF; DNA: TGTGCCATCAGTAATCCACTAGCGGGAGTGAACAATGAGCAGTTCTTC; size: once; V: TRBV10-3; D: TRBD2; J: TRBJ2-1
CDR3: CASSLPGQRSTDTQYF; DNA: TGTGCCAGCAGCTTACCCGGACAGAGAAGCACAGATACGCAGTATTTT; size: -; V: TRBV7-9; D: -; J: TRBJ2-3
CDR3: CASRTTGAVGDTQYF; DNA: TGCGCCAGCCGAACGACAGGGGCGGTAGGAGATACGCAGTATTTT; size: -; V: TRBV5-1; D: TRBD1; J: TRBJ2-3
CDR3: CASSAELAGVYEQYF; DNA: TGTGCCAGCAGTGCTGAACTAGCGGGGGTCTACGAGCAGTACTTC; size: -; V: TRBV6-5; D: TRBD2; J: TRBJ2-7
CDR3: CASSATSGSGDTQYF; DNA: TGTGCCAGCAGCGCGACTAGCGGGAGTGGTGATACGCAGTATTTT; size: once; V: TRBV7-7; D: TRBD2; J: TRBJ2-3
CDR3: CASSPSGSIAATQYF; DNA: TGTGCCAGCAGCCCCAGCGGGAGTATTGCAGCTACGCAGTATTTT; size: -; V: TRBV9; D: TRBD2; J: TRBJ2-3
CDR3: CAISGKPGHLQSEQYF; DNA: TGTGCCATCAGTGGGAAACCGGGACACCTTCAGAGCGAGCAGTACTTC; size: -; V: TRBV10-3; D: -; J: TRBJ2-7
CDR3: CASSPGGSNGELFF; DNA: TGTGCCAGCAGCCCCGGGGGGTCCAACGGGGAGCTGTTTTTT; size: -; V: TRBV11-3; D: TRBD2; J: TRBJ2-2